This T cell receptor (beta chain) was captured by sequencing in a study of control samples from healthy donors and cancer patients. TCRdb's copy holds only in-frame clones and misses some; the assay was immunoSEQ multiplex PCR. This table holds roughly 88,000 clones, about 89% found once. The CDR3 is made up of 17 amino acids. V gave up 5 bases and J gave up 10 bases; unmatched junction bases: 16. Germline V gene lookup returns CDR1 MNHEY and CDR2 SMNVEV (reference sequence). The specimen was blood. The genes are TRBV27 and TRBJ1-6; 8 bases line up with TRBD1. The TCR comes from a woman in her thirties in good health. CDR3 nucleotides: TGTGCCAGCAGTCTTCGACCCTCGGCAGGGGGCTCATCACCCCTCCACTTT. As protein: CASSLRPSAGGSSPLHF.